The 14 T cell receptor beta chains below all came from one sample that was sequenced in a study of T cell repertoires in aging, cancer and after chemotherapy. TRB rearrangements spanning V, D and J were amplified using mixed TRB-A/B primers. TCRdb reprocessed the multiplex PCR reads via MiXCR and lists one record per CDR3 protein. The sample gives roughly 4,100 distinct CDR3 sequences, about 28% of which show up once; over 4.5% is in the top ten. TCR beta rearrangements were amplified from peripheral blood genomic DNA. What was sequenced was blood. The receptors originated from a human donor in good health.

Only a few counts were recorded for this clonotype. The chain uses TRBV5-6 and TRBJ1-2; 8 positions agree with TRBD1. CDR3 length: 17 amino acids. CDR1 and CDR2 from the germline V gene are SGHDT and YYEEEE. The ends lost 4 bases at V and 6 bases at J; junction bases unmatched: 17. The CDR3 DNA follows: TGTGCCAGCAGCCCCTGGGGGTATGGCCAGGGGGCAAATGGCTACACCTTC. Translated: CASSPWGYGQGANGYTF.

The rearrangement joins TRBV5-1 to TRBJ2-3; 10 bases map to TRBD2. From germline, CDR1 is SGHRS and CDR2 YFSETQ. The CDR3 totals 18 residues. Trimming at V came to 3 bases and at J to 0 bases, leaving 10 bases not matched to a gene. The CDR3: CASSSTGTSVPSTDTQYF. Here the CDR3 DNA reads TGCGCCAGCAGCTCAACCGGGACTAGCGTTCCTAGCACAGATACGCAGTATTTT.

Judged by abundance, this clonotype is medium-sized. V is TRBV13 and J is TRBJ2-1, with 7 bases that match TRBD2. Germline loops: CDR1 PRHDT, CDR2 FYEKMQ (reference sequence). CDR3 size: 14 residues. V was pared by 4 bases and J by 4 bases, with 4 bases of the junction left unmatched. CDR3 bases: TGTGCCAGCAGCTCCATGGGGGGGTACAATGAGCAGTTCTTC. It translates to CASSSMGGYNEQFF.

Remarks on this clonotype: This may arise from a read error, as a much more abundant clone is one base away. This chain joins TRBV30 and TRBJ1-5; D gene unclear. The germline CDR1 and CDR2 sequences are GTSNPN and SVGIG (reference sequence). This CDR3 comprises 12 residues. The CDR3 nucleotides read TGTGCCTGGGGCCGGTACAATCAGTCCCAGCATTTT. Protein: CAWGRYNQSQHF.

This chain uses TRBV12-3 or TRBV12-4 with TRBJ2-3; 8 bases match TRBD1. CDR3 size: 17 residues. V lost 1 base to trimming and J lost 2 bases; unmatched junction nucleotides: 8. The DNA for the CDR3 is TGTGCCAGCAGTTTAGGTCAGGGGGCGATTGTCACAGATACGCAGTATTTT. Translating gives CASSLGQGAIVTDTQYF.

In its sample, this clonotype was seen a few times. The rearrangement uses TRBV5-6 and TRBJ2-7; D uncertain. CDR3 length: 11 amino acids. With 2 bases removed from V and 7 bases from J, the gap between germline ends came to 7 bases. Germline CDR1 is SGHDT and CDR2 is YYEEEE. CDR3 nucleotide sequence: TGTGCCAGCAGCTTTTCGGATGAGCAGTACTTC. Translated: CASSFSDEQYF.

The chain carries TRBV29-1 and TRBJ2-3; D not resolved. V was clipped by 6 bases and J by 0 bases, with 7 bases between them. Germline V gene sequence: CDR1 SQVTM, CDR2 ANQGSEA. This CDR3 is built from 12 residues. DNA for the CDR3: TGCAGCGTCGAAACTAGCACAGATACGCAGTATTTT. Translation: CSVETSTDTQYF.

This clonotype showed up just once. The V call is TRBV30, the J call TRBJ1-2; no firm D call. The CDR3 totals 13 residues. CDR1 and CDR2 (germline): GTSNPN, SVGIG (reference sequence). V was cut by 3 bases and J by 2 bases, with 10 bases left in between. The CDR3 protein is CAWSPKGNYGYTF. The CDR3 DNA reads as TGTGCCTGGAGCCCCAAAGGGAACTATGGCTACACCTTC.

The chain joins TRBV5-5 to TRBJ1-6; D remains unclear. From germline, CDR1 is SGHKS and CDR2 YYEKEE (reference sequence). CDR3 length equals 15 residues. V shed 2 bases and J shed 5 bases, with 11 bases lying between them. CDR3 region: CASSFHDGDNSPLHF. The CDR3 DNA sequence: TGTGCCAGCAGCTTTCACGACGGAGATAATTCACCCCTCCACTTT.

The genes are TRBV19 and TRBJ2-2, with D possibly matching TRBD1 (5 bases). The CDR3 loop spans 15 amino acids. Trimming shortened V by 7 bases and J by 0 bases, and 12 bases separated the two germline ends. CDR1 and CDR2 (germline): LNHDA, SQIVND (reference sequence). The CDR3 sequence: CASIRTPTNTGELFF. Here the CDR3 DNA reads TGTGCCAGTATACGGACACCAACGAACACCGGGGAGCTGTTTTTT.

This chain joins TRBV12-5 and TRBJ2-7; TRBD1 matches at 8 bases. The J segment lost 6 bases and the V segment lost 3 bases, leaving 7 bases of the junction unmatched. The CDR3 contains 14 residues. Germline CDR1 and CDR2: LGHNT and FRNRAP. The CDR3 sequence: CASGLQTGVLEQYF. CDR3 in DNA: TGTGCTAGTGGTTTACAGACAGGGGTTCTCGAGCAGTACTTC.

Relative to its sample, this clonotype is medium-sized. V gene TRBV29-1 combines with J gene TRBJ2-1, with TRBD2 as a possible D gene (7 bases). Germline CDR1 SQVTM, CDR2 ANQGSEA. V lost 3 bases and J 0 bases, leaving 12 bases between the germline ends. The CDR3 loop spans 15 amino acids. In DNA, the CDR3 is TGCAGCGTTGATAAGGGGGGGGGCTCCTACAATGAGCAGTTCTTC. Translating it yields CSVDKGGGSYNEQFF.

This chain connects TRBV12-3 or TRBV12-4 to TRBJ2-1; D is uncertain. Trimming took off 4 bases at V and 3 bases at J, with 10 bases between the two ends. CDR3 length: 14 residues. The CDR3 here is CASSSDIDYNEQFF. In DNA, the CDR3 is TGTGCCAGCAGTTCTGATATCGACTACAATGAGCAGTTCTTC.

The rearrangement uses TRBV5-6 and TRBJ2-1; TRBD2 might be the D (7 bases). This CDR3 region has 15 residues. V lost 2 bases and J lost 7, with 16 bases in between. Germline CDR1 is SGHDT and CDR2 is YYEEEE. The CDR3 loop is CASSLVGGGWNEQFF. The CDR3, as DNA: TGTGCCAGCAGCTTAGTTGGGGGGGGCTGGAATGAGCAGTTCTTC.